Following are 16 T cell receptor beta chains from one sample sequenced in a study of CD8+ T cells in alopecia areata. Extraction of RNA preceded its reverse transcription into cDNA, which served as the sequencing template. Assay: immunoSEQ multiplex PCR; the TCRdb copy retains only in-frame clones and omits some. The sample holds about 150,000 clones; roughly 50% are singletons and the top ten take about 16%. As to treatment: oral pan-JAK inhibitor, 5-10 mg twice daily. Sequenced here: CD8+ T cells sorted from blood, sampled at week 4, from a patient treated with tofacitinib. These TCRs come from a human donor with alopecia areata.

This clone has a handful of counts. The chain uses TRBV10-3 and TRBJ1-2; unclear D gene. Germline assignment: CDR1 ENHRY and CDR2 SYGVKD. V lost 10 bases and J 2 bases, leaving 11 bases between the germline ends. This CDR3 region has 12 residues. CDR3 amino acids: CATVDVNYGYTF. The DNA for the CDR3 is TGTGCCACCGTCGACGTAAACTATGGCTACACCTTC.

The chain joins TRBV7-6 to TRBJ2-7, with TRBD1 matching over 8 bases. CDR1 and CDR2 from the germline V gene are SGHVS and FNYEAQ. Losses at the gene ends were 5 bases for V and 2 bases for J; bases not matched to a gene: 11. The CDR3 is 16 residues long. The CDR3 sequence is CASSDLTGTGAYEQYF. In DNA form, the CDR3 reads TGTGCCAGCAGCGACCTCACCGGGACAGGAGCCTACGAGCAGTACTTC.

CDR3 in amino acids: CASSPGDYSAETQYF. Written as DNA, the CDR3 is TGTGCCAGCAGCCCTGGAGACTATTCCGCAGAGACCCAGTACTTC. This chain connects TRBV9 to TRBJ2-5; D perhaps matches TRBD2 (5 bases). Germline assignment: CDR1 SGDLS and CDR2 YYNGEE. The ends were cut back, 4 bases at V and 4 bases at J, with 17 bases in the middle. The CDR3 length is 15 residues.

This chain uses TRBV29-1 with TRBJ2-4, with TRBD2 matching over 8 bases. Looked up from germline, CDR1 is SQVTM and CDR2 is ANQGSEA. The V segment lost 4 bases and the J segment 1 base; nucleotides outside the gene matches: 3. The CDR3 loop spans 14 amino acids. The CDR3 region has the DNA TGCAGCGTTGTTGCTAGCGGGGCCAAAAACATTCAGTACTTC. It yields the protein CSVVASGAKNIQYF. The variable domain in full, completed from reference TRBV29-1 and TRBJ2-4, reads SAVISQKPSRDICQRGTSLTIQCQVDSQVTMMFWYRQQPGQSLTLIATANQGSEATYESGFVIDKFPISRPNLTFSTLTVSNMSPEDSSIYLCSVVASGAKNIQYFGAGTRLSVL.

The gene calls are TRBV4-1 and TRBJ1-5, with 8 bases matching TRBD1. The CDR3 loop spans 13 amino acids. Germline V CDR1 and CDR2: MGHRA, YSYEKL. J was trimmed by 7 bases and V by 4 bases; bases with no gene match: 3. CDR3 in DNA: TGCGCCAGCAGCCCGGACAGGGAGCAGCCCCAGCATTTT. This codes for CASSPDREQPQHF.

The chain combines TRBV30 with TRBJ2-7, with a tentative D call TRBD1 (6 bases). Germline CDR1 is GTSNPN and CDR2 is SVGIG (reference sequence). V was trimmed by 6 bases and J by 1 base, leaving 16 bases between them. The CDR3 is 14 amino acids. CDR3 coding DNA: TGTGCCTGCCCTAAAAACCAGGGGTCCTACGAGCAGTACTTC. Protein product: CACPKNQGSYEQYF.

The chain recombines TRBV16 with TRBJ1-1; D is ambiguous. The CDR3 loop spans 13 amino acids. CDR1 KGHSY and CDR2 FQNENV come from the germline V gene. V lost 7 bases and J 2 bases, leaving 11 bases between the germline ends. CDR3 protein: CASTPDANTEAFF. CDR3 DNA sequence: TGTGCCAGCACCCCGGACGCCAACACTGAAGCTTTCTTT.

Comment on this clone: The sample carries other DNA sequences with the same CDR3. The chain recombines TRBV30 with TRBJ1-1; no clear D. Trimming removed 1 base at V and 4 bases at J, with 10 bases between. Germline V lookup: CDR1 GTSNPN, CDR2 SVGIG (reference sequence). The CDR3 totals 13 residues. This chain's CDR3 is CAWSGGGGTEAFF. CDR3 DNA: TGTGCCTGGAGTGGAGGAGGAGGCACTGAAGCTTTCTTT. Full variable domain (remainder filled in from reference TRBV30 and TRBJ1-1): SQTIHQWPATLVQPVGSPLSLECTVEGTSNPNLYWYRQAAGRGLQLLFYSVGIGQISSEVPQNLSASRPQDRQFILSSKKLLLSDSGFYLCAWSGGGGTEAFFGQGTRLTVV.

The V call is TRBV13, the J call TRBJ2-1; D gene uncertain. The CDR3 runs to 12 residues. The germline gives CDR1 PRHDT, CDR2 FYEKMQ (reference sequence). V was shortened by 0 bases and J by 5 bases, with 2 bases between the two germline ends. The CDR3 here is CASSLGDNEQFF. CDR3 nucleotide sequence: TGTGCCAGCAGCTTAGGGGACAATGAGCAGTTCTTC.

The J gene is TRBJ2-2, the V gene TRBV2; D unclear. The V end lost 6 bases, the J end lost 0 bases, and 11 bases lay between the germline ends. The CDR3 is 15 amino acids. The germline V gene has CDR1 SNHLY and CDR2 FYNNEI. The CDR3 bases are TGTGCCAGCAGCCCAAGGGCCCCGAACACCGGGGAGCTGTTTTTT. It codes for CASSPRAPNTGELFF.

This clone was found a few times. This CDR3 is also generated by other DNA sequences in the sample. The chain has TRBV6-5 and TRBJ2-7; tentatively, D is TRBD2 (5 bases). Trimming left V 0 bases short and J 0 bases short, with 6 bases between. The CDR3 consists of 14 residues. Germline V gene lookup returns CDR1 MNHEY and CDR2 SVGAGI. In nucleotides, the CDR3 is TGTGCCAGCAGTTACTCCGGGGACTCCTACGAGCAGTACTTC. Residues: CASSYSGDSYEQYF.

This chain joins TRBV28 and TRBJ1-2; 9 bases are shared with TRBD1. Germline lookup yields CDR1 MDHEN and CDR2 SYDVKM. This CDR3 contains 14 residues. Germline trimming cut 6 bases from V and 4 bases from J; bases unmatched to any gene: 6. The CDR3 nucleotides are TGTGCCAGCAGCCAGGACAGGGGAACCTATGGCTACACCTTC. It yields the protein CASSQDRGTYGYTF.

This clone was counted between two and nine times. In DNA, the CDR3 is TGTGCCAGCAGTGAACGAGAGACCGGGGAGCTGTTTTTT. Translation: CASSERETGELFF. This chain joins TRBV6-1 and TRBJ2-2; no clear D. The CDR3 is made up of 13 amino acids. V gave up 2 bases and J gave up 5 bases, with 6 bases separating them. CDR1 is MNHNS, CDR2 SASEGT, per germline.

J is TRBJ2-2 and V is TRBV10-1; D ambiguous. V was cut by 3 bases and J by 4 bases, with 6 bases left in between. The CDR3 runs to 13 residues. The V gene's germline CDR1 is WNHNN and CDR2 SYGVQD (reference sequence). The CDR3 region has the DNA TGCGCCAGCAGTGATGGTCTCACCGGGGAGCTGTTTTTT. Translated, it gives CASSDGLTGELFF.

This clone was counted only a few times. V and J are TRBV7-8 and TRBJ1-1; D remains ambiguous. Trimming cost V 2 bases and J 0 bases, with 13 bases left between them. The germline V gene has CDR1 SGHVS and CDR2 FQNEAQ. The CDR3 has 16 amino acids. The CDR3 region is CASSLPDTSLNTEAFF. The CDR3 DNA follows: TGTGCCAGCAGCTTACCTGACACTTCACTGAACACTGAAGCTTTCTTT.

CDR3 coding DNA: TGTGCCAGCAGCGTAGCCAGGGATGAAGAAAAACTGTTTTTT. It is translated as CASSVARDEEKLFF. The V gene is TRBV9, the J gene TRBJ1-4; TRBD1 is a possible D gene (5 bases). Trimming shortened V by 0 bases and J by 8 bases, and 11 bases separated the two germline ends. Germline V gives CDR1 SGDLS, CDR2 YYNGEE. The CDR3 totals 14 residues.